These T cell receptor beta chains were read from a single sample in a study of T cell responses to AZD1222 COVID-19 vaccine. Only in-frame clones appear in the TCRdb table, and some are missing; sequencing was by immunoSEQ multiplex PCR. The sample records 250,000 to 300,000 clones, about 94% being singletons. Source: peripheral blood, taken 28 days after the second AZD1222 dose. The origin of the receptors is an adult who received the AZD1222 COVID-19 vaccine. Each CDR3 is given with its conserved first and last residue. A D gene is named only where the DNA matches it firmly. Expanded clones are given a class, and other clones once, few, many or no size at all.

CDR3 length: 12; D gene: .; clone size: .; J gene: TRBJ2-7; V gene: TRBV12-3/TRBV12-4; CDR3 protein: CASRIELGEQYF; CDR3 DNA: TGTGCCAGCAGGATCGAGCTGGGGGAGCAGTACTTC
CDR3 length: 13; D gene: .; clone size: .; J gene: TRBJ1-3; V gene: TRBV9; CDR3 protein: CASAGLSGNTIYF; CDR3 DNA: TGTGCCAGCGCGGGGCTCTCTGGAAACACCATATATTTT
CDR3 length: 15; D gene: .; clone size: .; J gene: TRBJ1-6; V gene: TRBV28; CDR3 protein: CASTLRGSYNSPLHF; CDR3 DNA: TGTGCCAGCACCTTAAGGGGATCCTATAATTCACCCCTCCACTTT
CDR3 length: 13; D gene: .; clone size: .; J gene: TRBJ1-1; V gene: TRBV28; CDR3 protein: CASTFAGGARAFF; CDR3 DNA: TGTGCCAGCACTTTCGCCGGGGGCGCGAGGGCTTTCTTT
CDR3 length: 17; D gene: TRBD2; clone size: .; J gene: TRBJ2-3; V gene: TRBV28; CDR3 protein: CASSLSASGRPTDTQYF; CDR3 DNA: TGTGCCAGCAGTTTATCGGCTAGCGGGAGGCCCACAGATACGCAGTATTTT
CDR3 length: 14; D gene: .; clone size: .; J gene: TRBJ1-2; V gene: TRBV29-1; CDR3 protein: CSVELRTRSGGYTF; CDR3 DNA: TGCAGCGTTGAACTCAGGACAAGGAGCGGAGGCTACACCTTC
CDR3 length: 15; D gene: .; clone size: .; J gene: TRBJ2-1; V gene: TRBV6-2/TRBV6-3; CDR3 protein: CASSLLLSSYNEQFF; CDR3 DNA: TGTGCCAGCAGTTTACTCCTGAGCTCCTACAATGAGCAGTTCTTC
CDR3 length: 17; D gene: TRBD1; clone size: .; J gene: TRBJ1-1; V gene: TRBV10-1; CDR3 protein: CASSAGTGGFVNTEAFF; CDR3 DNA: TGCGCCAGCAGTGCCGGGACAGGGGGCTTTGTGAACACTGAAGCTTTCTTT
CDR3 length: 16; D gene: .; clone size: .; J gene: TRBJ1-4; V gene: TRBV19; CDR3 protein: CASRIKTGATNEKLFF; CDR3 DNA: TGTGCCAGTAGGATCAAAACAGGAGCAACTAATGAAAAACTGTTTTTT
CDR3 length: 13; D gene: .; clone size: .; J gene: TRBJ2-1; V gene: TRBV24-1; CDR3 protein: CATSLYMDNEQFF; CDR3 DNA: TGTGCCACCAGTCTTTACATGGACAATGAGCAGTTCTTC
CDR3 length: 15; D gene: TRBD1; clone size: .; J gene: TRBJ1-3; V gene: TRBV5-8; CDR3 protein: CASSRGQGSGNTIYF; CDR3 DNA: TGTGCCAGCAGTCGTGGACAGGGCTCTGGAAACACCATATATTTT
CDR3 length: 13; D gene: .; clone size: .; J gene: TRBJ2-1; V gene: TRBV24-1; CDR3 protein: CATSGGPYNEQFF; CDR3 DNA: TGTGCCACCAGTGGGGGGCCCTACAATGAGCAGTTCTTC
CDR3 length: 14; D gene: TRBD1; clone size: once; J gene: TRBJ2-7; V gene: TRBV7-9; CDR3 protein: CASSRDRTSYEQYF; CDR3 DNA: TGTGCCAGCAGCCGGGACAGAACGAGCTACGAGCAGTACTTC
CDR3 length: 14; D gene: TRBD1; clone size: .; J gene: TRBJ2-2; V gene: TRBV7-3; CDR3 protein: CASSAGTGSGELFF; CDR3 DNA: TGTGCCAGCAGCGCCGGGACAGGGAGCGGGGAGCTGTTTTTT
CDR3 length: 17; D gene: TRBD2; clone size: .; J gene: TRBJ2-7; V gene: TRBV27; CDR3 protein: CASSSRLAGGGWYEQYF; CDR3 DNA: TGTGCCAGCAGTTCGAGGCTAGCGGGAGGCGGTTGGTACGAGCAGTACTTC
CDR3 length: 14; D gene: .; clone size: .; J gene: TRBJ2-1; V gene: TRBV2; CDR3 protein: CASTREFTYNEQFF; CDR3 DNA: TGTGCCAGCACCAGGGAGTTCACCTACAATGAGCAGTTCTTC
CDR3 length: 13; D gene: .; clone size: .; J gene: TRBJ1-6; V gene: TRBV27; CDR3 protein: CASSFRLGSPLHF; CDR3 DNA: TGTGCCAGCAGTTTCCGCCTGGGTTCACCCCTCCACTTT
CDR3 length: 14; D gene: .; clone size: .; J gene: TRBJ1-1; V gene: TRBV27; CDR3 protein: CASSSWGVITEAFF; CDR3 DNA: TGTGCCAGCAGTTCGTGGGGAGTAATCACTGAAGCTTTCTTT
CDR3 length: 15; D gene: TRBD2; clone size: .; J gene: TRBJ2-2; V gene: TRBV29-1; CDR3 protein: CSVAASGKDTGELFF; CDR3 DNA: TGCAGCGTTGCGGCTAGCGGGAAAGACACCGGGGAGCTGTTTTTT
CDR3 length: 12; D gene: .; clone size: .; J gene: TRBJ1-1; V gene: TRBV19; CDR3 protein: CASKGGNTEAFF; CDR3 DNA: TGTGCCAGTAAAGGCGGGAACACTGAAGCTTTCTTT
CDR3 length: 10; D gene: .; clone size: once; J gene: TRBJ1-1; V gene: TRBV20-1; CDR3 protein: CSARDRRAFF; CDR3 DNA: TGCAGTGCTAGGGACAGAAGAGCTTTCTTT
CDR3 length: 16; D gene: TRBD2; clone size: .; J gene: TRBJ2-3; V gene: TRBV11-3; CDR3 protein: CASSLVGGGAVDTQYF; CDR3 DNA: TGTGCCAGCAGCTTAGTTGGCGGGGGGGCCGTAGATACGCAGTATTTT
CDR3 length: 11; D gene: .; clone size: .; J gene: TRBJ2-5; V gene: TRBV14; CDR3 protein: CASSQGVTQYF; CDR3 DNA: TGTGCCAGCAGCCAAGGGGTGACCCAGTACTTC
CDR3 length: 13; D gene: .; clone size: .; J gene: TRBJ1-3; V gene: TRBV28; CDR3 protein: CASTVRSGNTIYF; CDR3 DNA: TGTGCCAGCACGGTTCGCTCTGGAAACACCATATATTTT
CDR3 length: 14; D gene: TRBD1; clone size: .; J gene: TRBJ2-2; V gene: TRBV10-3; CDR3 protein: CAILGQGKAGELFF; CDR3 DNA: TGTGCCATCTTGGGACAGGGGAAGGCCGGGGAGCTGTTTTTT
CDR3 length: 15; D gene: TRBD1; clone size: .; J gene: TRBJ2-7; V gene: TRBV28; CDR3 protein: CASSLTGQVFWEQYF; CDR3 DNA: TGTGCCAGCAGTTTAACGGGACAGGTCTTCTGGGAGCAGTACTTC
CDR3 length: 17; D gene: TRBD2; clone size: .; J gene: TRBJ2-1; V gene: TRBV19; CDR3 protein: CASSMRASGRAWNEQFF; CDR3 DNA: TGTGCCAGTAGTATGAGGGCCAGCGGGAGGGCTTGGAATGAGCAGTTCTTC
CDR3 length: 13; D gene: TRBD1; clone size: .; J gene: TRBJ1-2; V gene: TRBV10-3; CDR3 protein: CAISDKQGYGYTF; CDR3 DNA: TGTGCCATCAGTGATAAACAGGGGTATGGCTACACCTTC
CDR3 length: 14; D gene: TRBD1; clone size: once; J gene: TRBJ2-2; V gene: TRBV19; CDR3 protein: CATSRDRGTGELFF; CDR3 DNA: TGTGCCACCAGCCGGGACAGGGGCACCGGGGAGCTGTTTTTT
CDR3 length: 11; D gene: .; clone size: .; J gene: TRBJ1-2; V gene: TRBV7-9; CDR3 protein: CASRARGGYTF; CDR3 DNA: TGTGCCAGCAGGGCCCGTGGGGGCTACACCTTC